The rows below give T cell receptor beta chains drawn from one sample of a study of patients and donors after allogeneic stem cell transplantation. TCRdb ran MiXCR on the RT-PCR reads and lists one entry per CDR3 protein. The table has 150,000 to 200,000 distinct CDR3 sequences, about a quarter seen once. Material for sequencing was blood, either unsorted or a sorted T cell fraction (not recorded which). The receptor set was obtained from a human donor who was either an allogeneic HSCT recipient or a stem cell or donor lymphocyte infusion donor (not recorded which). It is not recorded whose cells these are; they may come from a transplant donor. Both conserved end residues are part of each CDR3. D genes are given only for firm matches. Where a row states a size, it is once, few, many or the class of an expanded clone; other rows omit it.

V: TRBV20-1
D: -
size: few
length: 17
J: TRBJ1-2
DNA: TGCAGTGCTAGCCACGATAGCCTCGGGACGGCTAACTATGGCTACACCTTC
CDR3: CSASHDSLGTANYGYTF

V: TRBV10-3
D: -
size: -
length: 13
J: TRBJ2-1
DNA: TGTGCCGTCGGACCGGGAGTGGTCGATGAGCAGTTCTTC
CDR3: CAVGPGVVDEQFF

V: TRBV7-2
D: -
size: many
length: 15
J: TRBJ2-1
DNA: TGTGCCAGCAGCCGAAACGGAGAACCCTACAATGAGCAGTTCTTC
CDR3: CASSRNGEPYNEQFF

V: TRBV20-1
D: -
size: few
length: 12
J: TRBJ2-7
DNA: TGCAGTGCTAGAATGGGAGCGTACGAGCAGTACTTC
CDR3: CSARMGAYEQYF

V: TRBV20-1
D: -
size: -
length: 14
J: TRBJ2-4
DNA: TGCAGTGCTAGAAGGGTCCAAGCCAAAAACATTCAGTACTTC
CDR3: CSARRVQAKNIQYF

V: TRBV4-1
D: TRBD1
size: -
length: 20
J: TRBJ1-5
DNA: TGCGCCAGCAGCCAAGTCCCTGGCCGGGACAGGGTTTCTAGCAATCAGCCCCAGCATTTT
CDR3: CASSQVPGRDRVSSNQPQHF

V: TRBV27
D: -
size: -
length: 15
J: TRBJ2-7
DNA: TGTGCCAGCAGTCCCCAAGGGGGTAGTAGGTACGAGCAGTACTTC
CDR3: CASSPQGGSRYEQYF

V: TRBV7-9
D: -
size: once
length: 16
J: TRBJ2-7
DNA: TGTGCCAGCAGCTCGATCAGGGGCCCATCCCTCTACGAGCAGTACTTC
CDR3: CASSSIRGPSLYEQYF

V: TRBV11-2
D: -
size: -
length: 15
J: TRBJ2-7
DNA: TGTGCCAGCAGCTTAGATCCAGGGGTGTTCTACGAGCAGTACTTC
CDR3: CASSLDPGVFYEQYF

V: TRBV6-4
D: TRBD2
size: -
length: 14
J: TRBJ2-1
DNA: TGTGCCAGCAGTGAAACTAGCGGGAGTACCGAGCAGTTCTTC
CDR3: CASSETSGSTEQFF

V: TRBV20-1
D: TRBD1
size: few
length: 13
J: TRBJ1-5
DNA: TGCAGTGCCGAGACAGGGAGCAATCAGCCCCAGCATTTT
CDR3: CSAETGSNQPQHF

V: TRBV10-3
D: -
size: -
length: 13
J: TRBJ1-2
DNA: TGTGCCATCAGTGTCGAGACAGGCTATGGCTACACCTTC
CDR3: CAISVETGYGYTF

V: TRBV12-3/TRBV12-4
D: TRBD1
size: few
length: 15
J: TRBJ1-1
DNA: TGTGCCAGCAGTTCCCAGGGACAGGGGAACACTGAAGCTTTCTTT
CDR3: CASSSQGQGNTEAFF

V: TRBV12-3/TRBV12-4
D: -
size: many
length: 13
J: TRBJ1-2
DNA: TGTGCCAGCAGTCCGACAGATAACTATGGCTACACCTTC
CDR3: CASSPTDNYGYTF

V: TRBV5-1
D: -
size: -
length: 14
J: TRBJ1-4
DNA: TGCGCCAGCAGCTTCCAGACAACTAATGAAAAACTGTTTTTT
CDR3: CASSFQTTNEKLFF

V: TRBV6-2/TRBV6-3
D: -
size: few
length: 17
J: TRBJ2-3
DNA: TGTGCCAGCAGTTACGGGTCAGGGACTGTCCGCACAGATACGCAGTATTTT
CDR3: CASSYGSGTVRTDTQYF

V: TRBV3-1
D: -
size: many
length: 16
J: TRBJ1-5
DNA: TGTGCCAGCAGCCAAGGGGGACCCGGGAGCAATCAGCCCCAGCATTTT
CDR3: CASSQGGPGSNQPQHF

V: TRBV14
D: TRBD1
size: few
length: 13
J: TRBJ1-1
DNA: TGTGCCAGCAGCCAAGCAGGGGGAATTGGAGCTTTCTTT
CDR3: CASSQAGGIGAFF

V: TRBV25-1
D: TRBD2
size: many
length: 13
J: TRBJ2-5
DNA: TGTGCCAGCATGTTCGGGGGGGGAGAGACCCAGTACTTC
CDR3: CASMFGGGETQYF

V: TRBV18
D: -
size: -
length: 12
J: TRBJ1-2
DNA: TGTGCCAGCTCACCTCTTCTCTATGGCTACACCTTC
CDR3: CASSPLLYGYTF

V: TRBV5-1
D: TRBD1
size: few
length: 19
J: TRBJ2-3
DNA: TGCGCCAGCAGCTTTTGCAGGGGGCGAACATACTGTGGGACAGATACGCAGTATTTT
CDR3: CASSFCRGRTYCGTDTQYF

V: TRBV5-1
D: -
size: once
length: 13
J: TRBJ2-7
DNA: TGCGCCAGCAGCTTGTTTAACCCTAACGAGCAGTACTTC
CDR3: CASSLFNPNEQYF

V: TRBV12-3/TRBV12-4
D: -
size: many
length: 12
J: TRBJ1-1
DNA: TGTGCCAGCAGACAGCCGGGGGTTGAAGCTTTCTTT
CDR3: CASRQPGVEAFF

V: TRBV7-9
D: -
size: -
length: 16
J: TRBJ1-1
DNA: TGTGCCAGCAGCTTAGGCCTCCCTACGGACGGCTCTAAAGCTTTCTTT
CDR3: CASSLGLPTDGSKAFF

V: TRBV7-8
D: TRBD1
size: -
length: 19
J: TRBJ2-5
DNA: TGTGCCAGCAGCTTACGCGGACAGGGGATTATGAGGGCCCAAGAGACCCAGTACTTC
CDR3: CASSLRGQGIMRAQETQYF

V: TRBV29-1
D: -
size: -
length: 14
J: TRBJ2-1
DNA: TGCAGCGTTGAAGCCAGACAAAGTCTTAATGAGCAGTTCTTC
CDR3: CSVEARQSLNEQFF

V: TRBV4-1
D: -
size: many
length: 15
J: TRBJ1-1
DNA: TGCGCCAGCAGCCAAGTTGGAAGTCACCACACTGAAGCTTTCTTT
CDR3: CASSQVGSHHTEAFF

V: TRBV6-5
D: -
size: -
length: 14
J: TRBJ1-6
DNA: TGTGCCAGCAGTTATCGGACTCTTGATTCACCCCTCCACTTT
CDR3: CASSYRTLDSPLHF

V: TRBV5-1
D: -
size: few
length: 14
J: TRBJ2-2
DNA: TGCGCCAGCAGCTTGGATCTCAACACCGGGGAGCTGTTTTTT
CDR3: CASSLDLNTGELFF

V: TRBV5-1
D: TRBD1
size: few
length: 14
J: TRBJ2-2
DNA: TGCGCCAGCAGCTTGACAGGGGCCACCGGGGAGCTGTTTTTT
CDR3: CASSLTGATGELFF

V: TRBV5-1
D: TRBD2
size: -
length: 15
J: TRBJ2-1
DNA: TGCGCCAGCAGCCCGACTAGCGGGTTCCACAATGAGCAGTTCTTC
CDR3: CASSPTSGFHNEQFF

V: TRBV28
D: -
size: -
length: 19
J: TRBJ1-5
DNA: TGTGCCAGCAGTTCGAAAACCAGGAATCAAATTTATAGCAATCAGCCCCAGCATTTT
CDR3: CASSSKTRNQIYSNQPQHF

V: TRBV12-3/TRBV12-4
D: TRBD1
size: -
length: 15
J: TRBJ2-1
DNA: TGTGCCAGCAGTTTAGAGGGGGCTTCCTACAATGAGCAGTTCTTC
CDR3: CASSLEGASYNEQFF

V: TRBV19
D: -
size: -
length: 16
J: TRBJ1-1
DNA: TGTGCCAGTAGTATTGGCGGGAAAGGGCTGAACACTGAAGCTTTCTTT
CDR3: CASSIGGKGLNTEAFF

V: TRBV6-6
D: -
size: -
length: 13
J: TRBJ2-1
DNA: TGTGCCAGTTCAATCGGCCCCATCGATGAGCAGTTCTTC
CDR3: CASSIGPIDEQFF

V: TRBV4-1
D: -
size: few
length: 14
J: TRBJ1-1
DNA: TGCGCCAGCAGCCAAGATTCGAGAAACACTGAAGCTTTCTTT
CDR3: CASSQDSRNTEAFF

V: TRBV5-1
D: -
size: -
length: 14
J: TRBJ1-1
DNA: TGCGCCAGCAGCTTGGATACCGCAACGGGTGAAGCTTTCTTT
CDR3: CASSLDTATGEAFF

V: TRBV27
D: -
size: few
length: 15
J: TRBJ1-6
DNA: TGTGCCAGCAGTTTACCGGACCACCATAATTCACCCCTCCACTTT
CDR3: CASSLPDHHNSPLHF

V: TRBV15
D: -
size: -
length: 13
J: TRBJ2-5
DNA: TGTGCCACCAGCAGGAATATCCAAGAGACCCAGTACTTC
CDR3: CATSRNIQETQYF

V: TRBV20-1
D: TRBD2
size: few
length: 14
J: TRBJ2-1
DNA: TGCAGTGCTAGAGAGGGAGGGCCGTACAATGAGCAGTTCTTC
CDR3: CSAREGGPYNEQFF

V: TRBV11-1
D: -
size: many
length: 12
J: TRBJ1-1
DNA: TGTGCCAGCAGCCCTGGAGTACCTGAAGCTTTCTTT
CDR3: CASSPGVPEAFF

V: TRBV4-1
D: TRBD1
size: -
length: 14
J: TRBJ2-7
DNA: TGCGCCAGCAGCCAAGGAGACAGGGACTACGAGCAGTACTTC
CDR3: CASSQGDRDYEQYF

V: TRBV10-3
D: -
size: -
length: 14
J: TRBJ2-1
DNA: TGTGCCACCTTCGGGACTTTTGAGTTTGGGGAGCAGTTCTTC
CDR3: CATFGTFEFGEQFF

V: TRBV7-9
D: -
size: -
length: 14
J: TRBJ2-3
DNA: TGTGCCAGCAGCTCCCAAAGGTCCAATGCGCCGCAGTATTTT
CDR3: CASSSQRSNAPQYF

V: TRBV20-1
D: -
size: -
length: 12
J: TRBJ1-1
DNA: TGCAGTGCTTGGGCGCATGTATTTGAAGCTTTCTTT
CDR3: CSAWAHVFEAFF

V: TRBV29-1
D: -
size: few
length: 12
J: TRBJ1-5
DNA: TGCAGCGTTGGCGACAGGCAGCAGCCCCAGCATTTT
CDR3: CSVGDRQQPQHF

V: TRBV6-5
D: -
size: -
length: 14
J: TRBJ1-1
DNA: TGTGCCAGCACCATGGCGGGGGGCGACACTGAAGCTTTCTTT
CDR3: CASTMAGGDTEAFF

V: TRBV5-6
D: -
size: many
length: 14
J: TRBJ1-5
DNA: TGTGCCAGCAGCTTCTCGGGGGGAGGTCAGCCCCAGCATTTT
CDR3: CASSFSGGGQPQHF

V: TRBV5-1
D: TRBD1
size: -
length: 13
J: TRBJ2-5
DNA: TGCGCCAGCAGCCCGGGACAGCAAGAGACCCAGTACTTC
CDR3: CASSPGQQETQYF

V: TRBV20-1
D: -
size: -
length: 17
J: TRBJ1-4
DNA: TGCAGTGCTAGAGTAATTGGAGGCAGCGTGGCTAATGAAAAACTGTTTTTT
CDR3: CSARVIGGSVANEKLFF

V: TRBV7-2
D: -
size: few
length: 15
J: TRBJ1-2
DNA: TGTGCCAGCAGCCCTCGGGACCTCCCTAACTATGGCTACACCTTC
CDR3: CASSPRDLPNYGYTF

V: TRBV5-1
D: -
size: -
length: 14
J: TRBJ2-1
DNA: TGCGCCAGCAGCTTGGGAGGGAGCGGAAATGAGCAGTTCTTC
CDR3: CASSLGGSGNEQFF

V: TRBV21-1
D: -
size: -
length: 14
J: TRBJ2-5
DNA: TGTGCCAGCAGCTCCTGGGGACGGTTTGTCACCCAGTACTTC
CDR3: CASSSWGRFVTQYF

V: TRBV20-1
D: TRBD1
size: -
length: 14
J: TRBJ1-5
DNA: TGCAGTGCTTCGGACAGGGTCGGCAATCAGCCCCAGCATTTT
CDR3: CSASDRVGNQPQHF